This TCR beta chain was documented in a study of shared clonotypes between healthy human individuals. For each subset, genomic DNA was distributed in equal portions over several immunoSEQ plates. In the authors' methods: There were no quality scores in the junction-only immunoSEQ sequences, so filtering differed. TCRdb's table, derived via immunoSEQ multiplex PCR, lists solely in-frame clones and lacks some. V and J calls and clone size come straight from that table; D and trimming were deduced from the DNA. The table includes about 1.5 million clones, under 99% detected once. This CDR3 contains 15 residues. The V gene end was trimmed by 4 bases and the J gene end by 5 bases; junction bases not matched to a gene: 9. The germline V gene encodes CDR1 LGHNA and CDR2 YSLEER.

Sample: naive CD4+ T cells sorted from blood. The sample's subset: CD45RA+ positively selected. The source of this sequence is a man aged 25 to 40 in good health. The V and J genes are TRBV4-3 and TRBJ2-5, with TRBD2 matching 8 bases. DNA for the CDR3: TGCGCCAGCAGCCGTACCGGGACTAGGGGGGAGACCCAGTACTTC. Amino acid sequence: CASSRTGTRGETQYF.